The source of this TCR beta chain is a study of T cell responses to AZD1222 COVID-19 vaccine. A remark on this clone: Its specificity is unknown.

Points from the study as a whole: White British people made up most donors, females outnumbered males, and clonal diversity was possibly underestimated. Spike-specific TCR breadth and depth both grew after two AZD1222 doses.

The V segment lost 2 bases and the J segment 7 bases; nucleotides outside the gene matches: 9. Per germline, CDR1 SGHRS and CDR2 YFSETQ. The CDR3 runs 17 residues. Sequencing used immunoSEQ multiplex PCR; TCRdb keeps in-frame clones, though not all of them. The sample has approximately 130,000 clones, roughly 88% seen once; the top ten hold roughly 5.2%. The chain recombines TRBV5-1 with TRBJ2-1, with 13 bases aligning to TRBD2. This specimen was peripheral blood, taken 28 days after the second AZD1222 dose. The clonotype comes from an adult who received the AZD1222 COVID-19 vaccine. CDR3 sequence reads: CASSLWTSGSFGNEQFF. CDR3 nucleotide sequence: TGCGCCAGCAGCTTATGGACTAGCGGGAGTTTTGGAAATGAGCAGTTCTTC.